This T cell receptor (beta chain) was obtained from a study of cytomegalovirus exposure and HLA in healthy donors. This PCR relied on a set of 60 Vbeta primers and 13 Jbeta primers. Using immunoSEQ multiplex PCR, the repertoire was profiled, and TCRdb retains in-frame clones only, with some absent. In the table there are more than 110,000 clones, about 74% of which are singletons. V trimming: 3 bases; J trimming: 2 bases; junction bases outside the gene matches: 4. This CDR3 spans 15 amino acids. Germline V CDR1 and CDR2: MNHEY, SVGAGI. The source is a woman between 50 and 59 years old in good health and CMV-seronegative. This chain uses TRBV6-5 with TRBJ2-3; 8 nucleotides match TRBD2. Material for sequencing was PBMCs. Here the CDR3 DNA reads TGTGCCAGCAGTTATAGCGGGGAAAACACAGATACGCAGTATTTT. Protein: CASSYSGENTDTQYF.